This T cell receptor beta chain is drawn from a study of blood T cell repertoires in COVID-19. Germline CDR1 and CDR2: SGHDN and FVKESK. CDR3 size: 18 residues. J gave up 1 base and V 4 bases, and 14 bases lay outside the gene matches. TCRdb's table, derived via immunoSEQ multiplex PCR, lists solely in-frame clones and lacks some. The sample lists about 200,000 clones, around nine tenths occurring once. Source material: peripheral blood. The source of this sequence is a woman aged 40 to 55 who had recovered from COVID-19. This sequence joins TRBV14 and TRBJ2-3, with 7 bases identical to TRBD1. The CDR3, as DNA: TGTGCCAGCAGCCGAGCCCAAAAAACAGGGGTGGGCACAGATACGCAGTATTTT. Protein sequence: CASSRAQKTGVGTDTQYF.